Presented here are 12 T cell receptor beta chains from one specimen sequenced in a study of metastatic and nonmetastatic thyroid tumors. TCRdb reanalyzed the PCR reads with MiXCR. The sample holds roughly 58,000 clones; under 5% are singletons and the top ten take approximately 20%. Every patient underwent thyroid surgery untreated. The sequencing input was blood. The receptors here all came from a female donor with papillary thyroid cancer or a benign thyroid nodule (not recorded which). Some clones in this sample may be carry-over from other donors' samples.

Many counts were recorded for this clone. At the DNA level, this CDR3 is encoded by other sequences in the same sample as well. CDR3 bases: TGTGCCACCCACGAAGGGGACAATCAGCCCCAGCATTTT. Protein sequence: CATHEGDNQPQHF. This rearrangement joins TRBV2 to TRBJ1-5; D possibly corresponds to TRBD1 (5 bases). V lost 10 bases and J lost 3, with 13 bases in between. CDR1 is SNHLY and CDR2 is FYNNEI in the germline V gene. The CDR3 length is 13 residues.

The sample holds a few counts of this clone. The chain uses TRBV6-9 and TRBJ1-1; 8 nucleotides match TRBD1. The germline CDR1 and CDR2 sequences are MNHGY and SVAAGI. V shed 4 bases, J shed 6 bases, and the junction held 10 bases outside the gene matches. This CDR3 has 15 residues. CDR3 sequence (DNA): TGTGCCAGCAGTTCCACTCATACAGGGGGGTCTGAAGCTTTCTTT. Residues: CASSSTHTGGSEAFF.

This clone was observed a few times. The genes are TRBV19 and TRBJ2-3; TRBD2 is a possible D gene (6 bases). Trimming shortened V by 3 bases and J by 1 base, and 14 bases separated the two germline ends. Germline assignment: CDR1 LNHDA and CDR2 SQIVND (reference sequence). The CDR3 is 16 amino acids. CDR3 region: CASSMRQSSGTDTQYF. As DNA, the CDR3 is TGTGCCAGTAGTATGAGACAGTCTAGCGGCACAGATACGCAGTATTTT.

Notes on this clone: A much larger clonotype is one base distant, so this may be a read error. V and J are TRBV19 and TRBJ2-1; 13 bases agree with TRBD2. Germline trimming cut 4 bases from V and 5 bases from J; bases unmatched to any gene: 8. The germline gives CDR1 LNHDA, CDR2 SQIVND (reference sequence). This CDR3 contains 17 residues. CDR3 DNA sequence: TGTGCCAGTAGTACCCGGACTAGCGGGAGTGGAGACAATGAGCAGTTCTTC. Protein product: CASSTRTSGSGDNEQFF.

This sequence joins TRBV6-4 and TRBJ2-3; D assignment may be TRBD1 or TRBD2 (5 bases each). Germline V gives CDR1 MRHNA, CDR2 SNTAGT. This CDR3 region has 16 residues. The V end was cut by 5 bases, the J end by 0 bases, with 15 bases between. CDR3 sequence: CASSFERDGSTDTQYF. CDR3 coding DNA: TGTGCCAGCAGTTTTGAGAGGGACGGGAGCACAGATACGCAGTATTTT.

By sample fraction, this clone is medium-sized. The chain couples TRBV27 to TRBJ1-6, with no clear D. CDR3 length equals 13 residues. V was pared by 5 bases and J by 4 bases, with 6 bases between. Germline values: CDR1 MNHEY, CDR2 SMNVEV (reference sequence). The DNA of the CDR3 is TGTGCCAGCAGTACAGTTTATAATTCACCCCTCCACTTT. Its translation is CASSTVYNSPLHF.

This clone has only one observation. Distinct nucleotide sequences in the sample also encode this CDR3. This chain connects TRBV20-1 to TRBJ2-1; no clear D gene. CDR1 and CDR2 from the germline V gene are DFQATT and SNEGSKA (reference sequence). The germline V and J ends were trimmed by 2 bases and 4 bases, with 18 bases remaining between them. The CDR3 is 16 amino acids. The CDR3 bases are TGCAGTGCTAGACCCCGTGCAGCTGGAGTATACAATGAGCAGTTCTTC. Translating it yields CSARPRAAGVYNEQFF.

This clone has just a few counts. The genes are TRBV28 and TRBJ2-7, with 7 bases fitting TRBD1. Per germline, CDR1 MDHEN and CDR2 SYDVKM. V trimming: 6 bases; J trimming: 0 bases; junction bases outside the gene matches: 11. The CDR3 consists of 16 residues. CDR3 sequence (DNA): TGTGCCAGCAGCTCACCGGGACAGATGAGCTCCTACGAGCAGTACTTC. This sequence encodes CASSSPGQMSSYEQYF.

J is TRBJ2-5 and V is TRBV11-1; 7 positions agree with TRBD1. Germline CDR1 is SGHAT and CDR2 is FQDESV (reference sequence). Germline trimming cut 4 bases from V and 7 bases from J; bases unmatched to any gene: 12. The CDR3 covers 15 residues. This chain's CDR3 is CASSSNRGRLVTQYF. The DNA of the CDR3 is TGTGCCAGCAGCTCAAATAGGGGGCGTTTAGTGACCCAGTACTTC.

This chain uses TRBV18 with TRBJ2-4; 8 nucleotides align to TRBD1. This CDR3 comprises 14 residues. The junction had 7 bases not matched to a gene; V was cut back by 5 bases and J by 7 bases. Germline loops: CDR1 KGHSH, CDR2 LQKENI. The CDR3 nucleotides read TGTGCCAGCTCAGCGGACAGGGCGGCGAACATTCAGTACTTC. This gives the protein CASSADRAANIQYF.

There are many counts of this clone. The chain has TRBV6-1 and TRBJ2-2; D assignment may be TRBD1 or TRBD2 (5 bases each). The CDR3 sequence is 15 residues long. V lost 6 bases and J 3 bases, leaving 14 bases between the germline ends. Germline V gene lookup returns CDR1 MNHNS and CDR2 SASEGT. The CDR3 reads CASRVTGQDTGELFF. The CDR3 DNA reads as TGTGCCAGCAGAGTAACGGGGCAGGACACCGGGGAGCTGTTTTTT.

This clone has ten or more counts. This chain joins TRBV18 and TRBJ2-6; D uncertain. V was clipped by 6 bases and J by 0 bases, with 15 bases between them. The CDR3 runs 17 residues. Per germline, CDR1 KGHSH and CDR2 LQKENI. CDR3 DNA sequence: TGTGCCAGCTCTCGAACCGTACCAAGCTCTGGGGCCAACGTCCTGACTTTC. It encodes CASSRTVPSSGANVLTF.